The sequence of this TCR beta chain was determined in a study of T cells in Graves' hyperthyroidism and ophthalmopathy. Whole-study findings and limits: Onset of ophthalmopathy came a median around 6.2 months after the model predicted it. Blood held most thyroid clonotypes expanded above 0.001 frequency.

The CDR3 consists of 13 residues. With V trimmed by 3 bases and J by 1 base, 2 bases remained unmatched. Germline CDR1 reads SQVTM; CDR2 reads ANQGSEA. The hyperthyroidism patients had all been newly diagnosed, and their disease duration was under 2 months. Their ages ranged from 18 to 65 years. Patients showing uncontrolled infection, other autoimmune disease, pregnancy or lactation were ineligible. Authors of the study amplified TCR beta CDR3 regions from RNA transcripts. With the HTBI primer set, the TCR CDR3 went through a first round of RT-PCR. TCRdb re-called the multiplex PCR reads with MiXCR, one entry per CDR3 protein. The sample contains hundreds of thousands of distinct CDR3 sequences, roughly 50% of which appear only once. This clonotype was detected many times. Its antigen is not known.

The chain uses TRBV29-1 and TRBJ2-7; TRBD1 matches at 8 bases. The origin of this receptor is a young woman with Graves' hyperthyroidism. Material for sequencing was peripheral blood or thyroid tissue (not recorded which). Here the CDR3 DNA reads TGCAGCGTTGAGGACAGGGAATCCTACGAGCAGTACTTC. Protein: CSVEDRESYEQYF.